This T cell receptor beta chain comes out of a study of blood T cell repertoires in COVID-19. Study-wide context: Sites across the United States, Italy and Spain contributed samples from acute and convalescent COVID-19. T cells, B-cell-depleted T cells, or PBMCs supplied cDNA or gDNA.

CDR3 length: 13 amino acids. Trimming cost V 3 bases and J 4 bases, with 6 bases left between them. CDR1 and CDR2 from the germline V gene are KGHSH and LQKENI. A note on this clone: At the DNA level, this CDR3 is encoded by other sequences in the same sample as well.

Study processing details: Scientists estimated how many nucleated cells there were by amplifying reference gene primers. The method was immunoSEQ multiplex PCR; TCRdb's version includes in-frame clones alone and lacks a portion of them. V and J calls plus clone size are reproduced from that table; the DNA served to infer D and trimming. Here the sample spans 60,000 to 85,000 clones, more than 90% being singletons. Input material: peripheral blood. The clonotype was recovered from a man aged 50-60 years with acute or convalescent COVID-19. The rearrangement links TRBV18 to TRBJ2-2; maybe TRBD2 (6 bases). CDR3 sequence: CASSPGGTGELFF. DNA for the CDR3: TGTGCCAGCTCACCGGGGGGCACCGGGGAGCTGTTTTTT.